This T cell receptor beta chain originates from a study of long-term antiretroviral therapy in people with HIV. Findings and caveats of the study: Samples were collected from about 2003 to 2018 under possibly less effective ART regimens. Every time point showed a repertoire led by clones expanded before ART.

The immunoSEQ assay was v3.0, run at survey level. The data were produced by immunoSEQ multiplex PCR, yet TCRdb's version contains in-frame clones alone and is incomplete. In the table there are approximately 29,000 clones, 84% of which are singletons. V lost 2 bases and J lost 5, with 21 bases in between. CDR1 and CDR2 from the germline V gene are SEHNR and FQNEAQ (reference sequence). The CDR3 sequence is 17 residues long. Each donor provided at least one pre-ART PBMC sample and at least two post-ART PBMC samples. There were roughly 0.9-11 million cryopreserved PBMC in the samples before DNA extraction. Concerning this clone: Antigen specificity is unknown.

The sequence was collected from a man younger than 35 with HIV. This rearrangement joins TRBV7-9 to TRBJ1-2; maybe TRBD1 (6 bases). Sequences were derived from unsorted PBMCs, sampled 0.4 years after starting antiretroviral therapy. The CDR3 loop reads CASSLPGTGIRGYGYTF. CDR3 sequence (DNA): TGTGCCAGCAGCTTACCGGGAACAGGGATAAGGGGGTATGGCTACACCTTC.